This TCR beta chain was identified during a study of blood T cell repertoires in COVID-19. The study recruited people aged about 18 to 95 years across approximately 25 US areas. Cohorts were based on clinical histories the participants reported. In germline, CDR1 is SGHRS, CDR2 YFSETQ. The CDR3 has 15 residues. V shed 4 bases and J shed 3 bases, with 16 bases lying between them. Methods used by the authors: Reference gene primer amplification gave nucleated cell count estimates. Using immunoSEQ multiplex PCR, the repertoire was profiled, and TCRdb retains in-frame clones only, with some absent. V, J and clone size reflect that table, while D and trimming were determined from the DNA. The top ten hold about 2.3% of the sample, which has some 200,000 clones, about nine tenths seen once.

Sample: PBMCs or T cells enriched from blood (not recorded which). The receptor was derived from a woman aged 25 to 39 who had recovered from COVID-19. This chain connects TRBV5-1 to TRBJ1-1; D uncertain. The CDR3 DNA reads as TGCGCCAGCAGCCGCGACGGAGCGAGAGACACTGAAGCTTTCTTT. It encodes CASSRDGARDTEAFF.